The 26 T cell receptor beta chains below were found in one sample sequenced in a study of cytomegalovirus exposure and HLA in healthy donors. This PCR relied on a set of 60 Vbeta primers and 13 Jbeta primers. This table comes from immunoSEQ multiplex PCR, and its TCRdb copy is limited to in-frame clones, with some not included. The repertoire holds 150,000 to 200,000 clones, with roughly four fifths as singletons. Sequenced: PBMCs. All receptors derive from a woman in her late teens or twenties in good health and CMV-seronegative.

The gene calls are TRBV5-1 and TRBJ2-3, with 10 nucleotides matching TRBD2. From germline, CDR1 is SGHRS and CDR2 YFSETQ. The CDR3 extends over 17 amino acids. V was pared by 2 bases and J by 4 bases, with 10 bases of the junction left unmatched. The CDR3 DNA reads as TGCGCCAGCAGCTTTCTGGCTAGCGGGAGTGTTGCAGATACGCAGTATTTT. Translated: CASSFLASGSVADTQYF.

This chain joins TRBV6-4 and TRBJ1-1; the D is unclear. Germline V lookup: CDR1 MRHNA, CDR2 SNTAGT. The CDR3 sequence is 15 residues long. Trimming stripped 0 bases from V and 8 bases from J, with 16 bases between. CDR3 sequence reads: CASSDSPRRRREAFF. The CDR3 nucleotides read TGTGCCAGCAGTGACTCCCCTAGGCGGCGCCGAGAAGCTTTCTTT.

The chain joins TRBV7-9 to TRBJ2-3; 7 nucleotides agree with TRBD2. In germline, CDR1 is SEHNR, CDR2 FQNEAQ (reference sequence). Germline trimming cut 5 bases from V and 0 bases from J; bases unmatched to any gene: 5. The CDR3 contains 15 residues. The CDR3 reads CASSGGTISTDTQYF. The CDR3 nucleotides are TGTGCCAGCAGCGGCGGGACTATCAGCACAGATACGCAGTATTTT.

This chain links TRBV7-2 with TRBJ2-1, with 12 bases that match TRBD2. CDR1 and CDR2 (germline): SGHTA, FQGNSA. Germline trimming cut 6 bases from V and 1 base from J; bases unmatched to any gene: 1. The CDR3 loop spans 15 amino acids. The CDR3 nucleotides are TGTGCCAGCAGACTAGCGGGAGGATCCTACAATGAGCAGTTCTTC. Its translation: CASRLAGGSYNEQFF.

This chain's CDR3 is CASSPKPGQGEAFF. DNA of the CDR3: TGTGCCAGCAGTCCTAAACCAGGACAGGGTGAAGCTTTCTTT. The V and J genes are TRBV27 and TRBJ1-1, with 8 bases fitting TRBD1. The CDR3 is 14 amino acids. The V gene's germline CDR1 is MNHEY and CDR2 SMNVEV (reference sequence). J gave up 7 bases and V 5 bases, and 9 bases lay outside the gene matches.

This sequence joins TRBV28 and TRBJ2-2; D perhaps matches TRBD1 (6 bases). Germline CDR1 and CDR2: MDHEN and SYDVKM. V was shortened by 8 bases and J by 1 base, with 17 bases between the two germline ends. This CDR3 spans 16 amino acids. DNA for the CDR3: TGTGCCAGCGGCTTGATGGAGACAGGGAACACCGGGGAGCTGTTTTTT. Translating it yields CASGLMETGNTGELFF. The full variable domain, with the rest looked up from reference TRBV28 and TRBJ2-2, is DVKVTQSSRYLVKRTGEKVFLECVQDMDHENMFWYRQDPGLGLRLIYFSYDVKMKEKGDIPEGYSVSREKKERFSLILESASTNQTSMYLCASGLMETGNTGELFFGEGSRLTVL.

The sample holds a few counts of this clone. The V call is TRBV30, the J call TRBJ2-5; 9 bases agree with TRBD1. This CDR3 comprises 13 residues. The V gene end was trimmed by 3 bases and the J gene end by 4 bases; junction bases not matched to a gene: 3. Germline lookup yields CDR1 GTSNPN and CDR2 SVGIG (reference sequence). The CDR3 is CAWREGQGETQYF. The CDR3 coding sequence is TGTGCCTGGAGAGAGGGACAGGGAGAGACCCAGTACTTC.

V gene TRBV29-1 combines with J gene TRBJ2-3; 11 nucleotides agree with TRBD2. The ends lost 5 bases at V and 0 bases at J; junction bases unmatched: 13. CDR1 and CDR2 (germline): SQVTM, ANQGSEA. CDR3 size: 18 residues. The CDR3 DNA reads as TGCAGCGTTACGAGACTAGCGGGGAGGCTCGAAAGCACAGATACGCAGTATTTT. Translated: CSVTRLAGRLESTDTQYF.

The chain employs TRBV28 and TRBJ1-2, with unresolved D. This CDR3 comprises 15 residues. Germline V gives CDR1 MDHEN, CDR2 SYDVKM. The ends were cut back, 10 bases at V and 4 bases at J, with 22 bases in the middle. For the CDR3, the DNA is TGTGCCACCGCCACGGGAATGATTTACCCCTATGGCTACACCTTC. Translation: CATATGMIYPYGYTF.

The V and J genes are TRBV7-6 and TRBJ1-1; 8 bases align to TRBD1. The CDR3 is made up of 14 amino acids. CDR1 SGHVS and CDR2 FNYEAQ come from the germline V gene. V shed 4 bases and J 11 bases; nucleotides not matched to a gene: 12. This chain's CDR3 is CASSSQGAKGEAFF. Written as DNA, the CDR3 is TGTGCCAGCAGCTCGCAGGGGGCTAAGGGGGAGGCTTTCTTT.

The CDR3 bases are TGTGCCAGCAGCTCATGGACTAGCTGGGAGACAGATACGCAGTATTTT. Its translation: CASSSWTSWETDTQYF. The chain couples TRBV7-2 to TRBJ2-3; 8 bases fit TRBD2. Germline loops: CDR1 SGHTA, CDR2 FQGNSA. The CDR3 contains 16 residues. V was pared by 4 bases and J by 3 bases, with 9 bases of the junction left unmatched.

The chain recombines TRBV30 with TRBJ1-1; 9 bases line up with TRBD1. J was trimmed by 4 bases and V by 4 bases; bases with no gene match: 10. CDR3 length: 15 residues. The germline gives CDR1 GTSNPN, CDR2 SVGIG (reference sequence). CDR3 coding DNA: TGTGCCTGGACCGACGGACAGGGGATCTTCACTGAAGCTTTCTTT. It translates to CAWTDGQGIFTEAFF. Full variable domain (remainder filled in from reference TRBV30 and TRBJ1-1): SQTIHQWPATLVQPVGSPLSLECTVEGTSNPNLYWYRQAAGRGLQLLFYSVGIGQISSEVPQNLSASRPQDRQFILSSKKLLLSDSGFYLCAWTDGQGIFTEAFFGQGTRLTVV.

This clone was detected a few times. This sequence joins TRBV7-8 and TRBJ1-4, with a possible D match to TRBD1 (5 bases). In germline, CDR1 is SGHVS, CDR2 FQNEAQ. Trimming removed 5 bases at V and 5 bases at J, with 21 bases between. This CDR3 spans 17 amino acids. The CDR3 region has the DNA TGTGCCAGCAGCGCCAGATCAGGGTTTGAGCTGAATGAAAAACTGTTTTTT. Translating gives CASSARSGFELNEKLFF.

In this sample, this clone turned up once. J is TRBJ2-1 and V is TRBV6-1; maybe TRBD2 (5 bases). The V end lost 7 bases, the J end lost 7 bases, and 8 bases lay between the germline ends. This CDR3 comprises 11 residues. Germline V lookup: CDR1 MNHNS, CDR2 SASEGT. CDR3 in DNA: TGTGCCAGCATTCGGGGTAATGAGCAGTTCTTC. Protein product: CASIRGNEQFF.

The gene calls are TRBV18 and TRBJ2-5, with no clear D. Trimming pared 2 bases from V and 1 base from J, leaving 20 bases between. CDR1 and CDR2 from the germline V gene are KGHSH and LQKENI. The CDR3 is 18 amino acids. The CDR3 reads CASSPIAALTLTQETQYF. CDR3 DNA: TGTGCCAGCTCACCAATCGCAGCCCTGACTTTAACCCAAGAGACCCAGTACTTC.

The J gene is TRBJ2-7, the V gene TRBV21-1; TRBD2 is the table's D call and was not checked against the DNA. TRBV21-1 is flagged as a pseudogene. This CDR3 region has 23 residues. CDR3 sequence (DNA): TGTGCCAGCAGCAAAGTGTATGGGACTAGCGGGAGGGTTCCCCTGGGAATTTGCCACGAGCAGTACGTC. Translated, it gives CASSKVYGTSGRVPLGICHEQYV.

V and J are TRBV11-2 and TRBJ2-7; possibly TRBD2 for D (7 bases). The CDR3 has 15 amino acids. V shed 5 bases and J shed 3 bases, with 17 bases lying between them. Germline V gene sequence: CDR1 SGHAT, CDR2 FQNNGV. In nucleotides, the CDR3 is TGTGCCAGCAGCGATGTCCAGGGGACTAACTACGAGCAGTACGTC. Protein sequence: CASSDVQGTNYEQYV.

The chain combines TRBV6-6 with TRBJ1-2; TRBD1 might be the D (6 bases). Germline V CDR1 and CDR2: MNHNY, SVGAGI (reference sequence). V was pared by 7 bases and J by 4 bases, with 19 bases between. The CDR3 totals 15 residues. The CDR3 DNA sequence: TGTGCCAGCACCCACCCAGGGGACGGGTTCTATGGCTACACCTTC. It encodes CASTHPGDGFYGYTF.

V usage is TRBV9 and J usage is TRBJ1-1, with D perhaps TRBD1 (5 bases). Trimming removed 0 bases at V and 1 base at J, with 7 bases between. Germline-derived CDR1 and CDR2 are SGDLS and YYNGEE. The length of the CDR3 is 14 residues. The chain's CDR3 is CASSVATGNTEAFF. The CDR3 nucleotides are TGTGCCAGCAGCGTAGCTACAGGGAACACTGAAGCTTTCTTT. The entire variable domain, with the rest obtained from reference TRBV9 and TRBJ1-1, is as follows: DSGVTQTPKHLITATGQRVTLRCSPRSGDLSVYWYQQSLDQGLQFLIQYYNGEERAKGNILERFSAQQFPDLHSELNLSSLELGDSALYFCASSVATGNTEAFFGQGTRLTVV.

This clone was observed a few times. CDR3 protein: CASSRGQALEAFF. CDR3 DNA: TGTGCCAGCAGCCGGGGACAGGCGCTCGAAGCTTTCTTT. The chain combines TRBV5-8 with TRBJ1-1, with 8 bases matching TRBD1. CDR3 length: 13 amino acids. Unmatched junction bases numbered 7, after V lost 4 bases and J lost 8 bases. The germline gives CDR1 SGHTS, CDR2 YDEGEE.

V and J are TRBV7-9 and TRBJ2-2; weak D call: TRBD2 (6 bases). The length of the CDR3 is 17 residues. Per the germline V gene, CDR1 is SEHNR and CDR2 is FQNEAQ (reference sequence). Trimming removed 0 bases at V and 0 bases at J, with 11 bases between. DNA for the CDR3: TGTGCCAGCAGCTTAGCTGGGGGGTACGCGAACACCGGGGAGCTGTTTTTT. It codes for CASSLAGGYANTGELFF.

This sequence joins TRBV11-2 and TRBJ2-1; 14 bases fit TRBD2. Germline values: CDR1 SGHAT, CDR2 FQNNGV. CDR3 length: 14 residues. Trimming at V came to 6 bases and at J to 10 bases, leaving 5 bases not matched to a gene. The CDR3: CASRGLAGAREQFF. The CDR3 DNA follows: TGTGCCAGCAGGGGACTAGCGGGAGCTCGGGAGCAGTTCTTC.

V is TRBV7-9 and J is TRBJ1-5; D not resolved. The CDR3 is 13 residues long. Trimming took off 5 bases at V and 4 bases at J, with 9 bases between the two ends. Germline V gene sequence: CDR1 SEHNR, CDR2 FQNEAQ (reference sequence). The CDR3 DNA reads TGTGCCAGCAGCCTAGATTTAAATCAGCCCCAGCATTTT. Protein: CASSLDLNQPQHF.

The CDR3 reads CASSFLDRPTDTQYF. CDR3 in DNA: TGTGCCAGCAGTTTTCTGGACAGGCCCACAGATACGCAGTATTTT. The chain carries TRBV28 and TRBJ2-3; 7 nucleotides agree with TRBD1. J lost 2 bases, V lost 3 bases, and 5 bases had no gene match. This CDR3 spans 15 amino acids. The V gene's germline CDR1 is MDHEN and CDR2 SYDVKM.

The V and J genes are TRBV18 and TRBJ1-1, with TRBD1 as a possible D gene (6 bases). V was trimmed by 6 bases and J by 8 bases, leaving 25 bases between them. Germline lookup yields CDR1 KGHSH and CDR2 LQKENI. The CDR3 contains 16 residues. The DNA of the CDR3 is TGTGCCAGCTCCCCGAACCTCGACAGGCAGGGAGGGGAAGCTTTCTTT. This translates into CASSPNLDRQGGEAFF.

V is TRBV19 and J is TRBJ2-3, with D possibly TRBD1 on 6 matching bases. Germline V CDR1 and CDR2: LNHDA, SQIVND (reference sequence). The CDR3 extends over 16 amino acids. The germline V and J ends were trimmed by 5 bases and 2 bases, with 17 bases remaining between them. The CDR3: CASSDPQGAHTDTQYF. For the CDR3, the DNA is TGTGCCAGTAGTGACCCACAGGGCGCTCACACAGATACGCAGTATTTT.